Detailed here is one T cell receptor (beta chain). Its antigen is currently unknown. Multiplex touch-down PCR with TRB-A/B primers amplified rearranged V-D-J TRB sequences. Each CDR3 protein gets one entry after TCRdb re-called the multiplex PCR reads with MiXCR. The sample records some 1,700 distinct CDR3 sequences, approximately 25% being singletons. The CDR3 extends over 15 amino acids. Per the germline V gene, CDR1 is SGHNT and CDR2 is YYREEE (reference sequence). V shed 2 bases and J 4 bases; nucleotides not matched to a gene: 8. The data belong to a study of T cell repertoires in aging, cancer and after chemotherapy. Study-wide context: Paired samples before and after chemotherapy came from glioblastoma patients receiving temozolomide-based therapy. Study-level results: In healthy donors, age-related TCR diversity loss mainly reflected lost richness.

The template was genomic DNA from peripheral blood, not RNA. The clonotype comes from a human donor with a solid tumor. Input material: blood. This sequence joins TRBV5-4 and TRBJ2-7; 8 bases agree with TRBD2. CDR3 sequence (DNA): TGTGCCAGCAGCTTCTCCGGGACTAGAGTATACGAGCAGTACTTC. Translated, it gives CASSFSGTRVYEQYF.